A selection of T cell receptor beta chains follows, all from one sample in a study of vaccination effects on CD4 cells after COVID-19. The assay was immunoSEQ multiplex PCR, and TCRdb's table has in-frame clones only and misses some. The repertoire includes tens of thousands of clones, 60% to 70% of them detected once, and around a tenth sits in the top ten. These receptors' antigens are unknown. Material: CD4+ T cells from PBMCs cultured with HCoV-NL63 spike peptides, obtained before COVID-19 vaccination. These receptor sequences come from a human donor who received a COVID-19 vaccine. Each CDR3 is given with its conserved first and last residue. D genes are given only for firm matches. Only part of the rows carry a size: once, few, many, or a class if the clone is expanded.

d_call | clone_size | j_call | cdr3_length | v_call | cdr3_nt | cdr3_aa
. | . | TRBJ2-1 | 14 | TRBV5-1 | TGCGCCAGCAGCTTGGTCGATGGGGAGCGTGAGCAGTTCTTC | CASSLVDGEREQFF
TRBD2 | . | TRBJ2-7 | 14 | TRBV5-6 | TGTGCCAGCAGCCCGGGAGGGAGCTCCTACGAGCAGTACTTC | CASSPGGSSYEQYF
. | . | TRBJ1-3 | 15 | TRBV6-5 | TGTGCCAGCAGCGCCAAGGGTTACTCTGGAAACACCATATATTTT | CASSAKGYSGNTIYF
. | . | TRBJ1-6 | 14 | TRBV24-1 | TGTGCCACCAGTGATAGCAGGAATAATTCACCCCTCCACTTT | CATSDSRNNSPLHF
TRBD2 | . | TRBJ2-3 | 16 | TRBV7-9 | TGTGCCAGCAGCTTAGGTATAGCGGGGGCTTCAGATACGCAGTATTTT | CASSLGIAGASDTQYF
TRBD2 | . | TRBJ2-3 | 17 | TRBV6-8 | TGTGCCAGCCATACTAGCGGAAGGCATACTAGCACAGATACGCAGTATTTT | CASHTSGRHTSTDTQYF
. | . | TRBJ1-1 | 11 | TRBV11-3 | TGTGCCGGGAAGGAGGAGGCTGAAGCTTTCTTT | CAGKEEAEAFF
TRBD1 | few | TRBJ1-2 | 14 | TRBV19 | TGTGCCAGTAGTGGGGGGGGACAGGGGTATGGCTACACCTTC | CASSGGGQGYGYTF
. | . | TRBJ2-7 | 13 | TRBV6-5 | TGTGCCAGCAGTTACGGGAGTCAGGGTGAGCAGTACTTC | CASSYGSQGEQYF
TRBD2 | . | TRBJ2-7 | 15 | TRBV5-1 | TGCGCCAGCAGATCGGGAGGGGTCATATTCTACGAGCAGTACTTC | CASRSGGVIFYEQYF
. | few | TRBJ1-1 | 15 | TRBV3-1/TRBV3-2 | TGTGCCAGCAGCCAATCCGGGGCCAAGAGCACTGAAGCTTTCTTT | CASSQSGAKSTEAFF
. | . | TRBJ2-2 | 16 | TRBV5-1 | TGCGCCAGCAGCTTGGAGGCAGGGGTCAGCACCGGGGAGCTGTTTTTT | CASSLEAGVSTGELFF
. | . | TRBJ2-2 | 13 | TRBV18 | TGTGCCAGCTCACCCAGTAACACCGGGGAGCTGTTTTTT | CASSPSNTGELFF
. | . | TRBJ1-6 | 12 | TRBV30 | TGTGCCCGACGAGAGGCGGGGTCACCCCTCCACTTT | CARREAGSPLHF
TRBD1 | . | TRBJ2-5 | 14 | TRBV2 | TGTGCCAGCAAGGGACAGGTGTACCAAGAGACCCAGTACTTC | CASKGQVYQETQYF
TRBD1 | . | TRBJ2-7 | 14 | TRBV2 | TGTGCCAGCAGACCCGGGACAGCGCCCTACGAGCAGTACTTC | CASRPGTAPYEQYF
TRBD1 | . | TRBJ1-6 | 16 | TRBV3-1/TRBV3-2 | TGTGCCAGCAGCCAACCTCCCGGGACAGGGGTATCACCCCTCCACTTT | CASSQPPGTGVSPLHF
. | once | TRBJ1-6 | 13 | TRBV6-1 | TGTGCCAGCAGTGAAGGAACCGGGCCAGGACTCCACTTT | CASSEGTGPGLHF
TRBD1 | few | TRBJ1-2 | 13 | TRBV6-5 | TGTGCCAGCAGTTACTTCCCGGACAGGGGCTACACCTTC | CASSYFPDRGYTF
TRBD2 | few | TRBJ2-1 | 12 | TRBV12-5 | TGTGCTAGTGGTCGGGAGGGTCCTGAGCAGTTCTTC | CASGREGPEQFF
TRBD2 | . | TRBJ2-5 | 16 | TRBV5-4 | TGTGCCAGCAGTCCAGCGGGAGTGGGGGTTGGGGAGACCCAGTACTTC | CASSPAGVGVGETQYF
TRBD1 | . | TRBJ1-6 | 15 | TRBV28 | TGTGCCAGCAGTTCAGCCGGGACAGGGGATTCACCCCTCCACTTT | CASSSAGTGDSPLHF
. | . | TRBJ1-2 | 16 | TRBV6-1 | TGTGCCAGCAGTGAAGCGCGGTTTCCAGGGATCTATGGCTACACCTTC | CASSEARFPGIYGYTF
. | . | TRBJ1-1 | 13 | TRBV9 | TGTGCCAGCAGCGTACTGGGAGACACTGAAGCTTTCTTT | CASSVLGDTEAFF
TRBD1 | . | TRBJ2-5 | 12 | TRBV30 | TGTGCCTGCACAGGGGGCGGAGAGACCCAGTACTTC | CACTGGGETQYF
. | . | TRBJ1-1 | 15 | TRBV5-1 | TGCGCCAGCAGCTTGGGCCTCGGGGGAGGCACTGAAGCTTTCTTT | CASSLGLGGGTEAFF
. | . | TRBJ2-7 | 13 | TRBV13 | TGTGCCAGCAGCAACAGGGTATCTCGCGAGCAGTACTTC | CASSNRVSREQYF
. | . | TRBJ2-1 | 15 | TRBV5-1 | TGCGCCAGCAGCTTGGAACAGGGTGGGTACAATGAGCAGTTCTTC | CASSLEQGGYNEQFF